The sequence of this TCR beta chain was determined in a study of T cells expressing NK-cell markers. Study-wide results and limits: In about six donors, dominant NKG2C+ clonotypes were about 1.0-7.0% of CD8+ T cells.

The CDR3 covers 16 residues. Germline lookup yields CDR1 SGHTA and CDR2 FQGNSA. TCRdb reprocessed the 5' RACE reads; each CDR3 protein has one entry and no DNA is given. Listed are around 470,000 distinct CDR3 sequences; about 1.5% falls within the top ten. With respect to this clonotype: Its antigen is unknown.

The sequenced material came from blood T cells: a sorted CD56 or NKG2C T cell subset, CD4+ or CD8+ T cells, or bulk PBMC T cells (not recorded which). This chain joins TRBV7-2 and TRBJ2-2; TCRdb selects TRBD2, and the lack of DNA leaves this call unchecked. This clonotype was sampled from a woman in her fifties or sixties in good health. CDR3 residues: CASSTRLAGDTGELFF.